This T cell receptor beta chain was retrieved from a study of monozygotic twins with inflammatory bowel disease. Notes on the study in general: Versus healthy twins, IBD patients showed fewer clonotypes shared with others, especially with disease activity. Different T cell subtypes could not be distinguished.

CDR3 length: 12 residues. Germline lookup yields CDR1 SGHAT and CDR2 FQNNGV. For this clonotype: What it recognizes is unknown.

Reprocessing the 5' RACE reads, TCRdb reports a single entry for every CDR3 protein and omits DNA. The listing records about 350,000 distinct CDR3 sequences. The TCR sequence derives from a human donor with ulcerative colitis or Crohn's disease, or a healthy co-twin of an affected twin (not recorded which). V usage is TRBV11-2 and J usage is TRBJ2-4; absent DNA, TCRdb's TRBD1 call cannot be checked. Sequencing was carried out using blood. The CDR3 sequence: CASSLEGGIQYF.